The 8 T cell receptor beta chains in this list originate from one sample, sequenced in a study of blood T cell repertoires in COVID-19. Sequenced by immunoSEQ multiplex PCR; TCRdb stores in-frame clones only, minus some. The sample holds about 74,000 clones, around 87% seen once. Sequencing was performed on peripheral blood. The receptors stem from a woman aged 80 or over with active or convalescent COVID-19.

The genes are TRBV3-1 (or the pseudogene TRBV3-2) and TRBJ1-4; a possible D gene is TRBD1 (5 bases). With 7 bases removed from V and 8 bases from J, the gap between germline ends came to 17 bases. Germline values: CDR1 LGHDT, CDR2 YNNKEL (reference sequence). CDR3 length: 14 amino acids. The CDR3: CASNDRGGGEKLFF. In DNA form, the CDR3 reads TGTGCCAGCAACGACCGCGGGGGTGGCGAAAAACTGTTTTTT.

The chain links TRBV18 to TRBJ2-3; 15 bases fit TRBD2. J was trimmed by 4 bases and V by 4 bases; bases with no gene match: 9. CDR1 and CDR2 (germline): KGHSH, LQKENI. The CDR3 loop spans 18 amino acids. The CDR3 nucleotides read TGTGCCAGCTCACGTTGGACTAGCGGGGGGGCTCACCCAGATACGCAGTATTTT. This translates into CASSRWTSGGAHPDTQYF.

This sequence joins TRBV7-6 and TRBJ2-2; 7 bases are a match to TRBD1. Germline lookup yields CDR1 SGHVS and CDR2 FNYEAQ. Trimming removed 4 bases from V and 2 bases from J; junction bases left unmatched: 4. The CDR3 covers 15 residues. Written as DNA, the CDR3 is TGTGCCAGCAGCTACGGACAGGCAAACACCGGGGAGCTGTTTTTT. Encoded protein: CASSYGQANTGELFF. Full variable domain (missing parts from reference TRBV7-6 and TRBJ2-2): GAGVSQSPRYKVTKRGQDVALRCDPISGHVSLYWYRQALGQGPEFLTYFNYEAQQDKSGLPNDRFSAERPEGSISTLTIQRTEQRDSAMYRCASSYGQANTGELFFGEGSRLTVL.

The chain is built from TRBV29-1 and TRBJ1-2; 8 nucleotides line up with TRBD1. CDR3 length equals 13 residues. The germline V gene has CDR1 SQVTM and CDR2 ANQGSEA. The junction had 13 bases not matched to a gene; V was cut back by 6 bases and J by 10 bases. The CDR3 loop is CSVSTGQGNAYTF. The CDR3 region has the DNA TGCAGCGTATCTACAGGACAGGGAAATGCCTACACCTTC.

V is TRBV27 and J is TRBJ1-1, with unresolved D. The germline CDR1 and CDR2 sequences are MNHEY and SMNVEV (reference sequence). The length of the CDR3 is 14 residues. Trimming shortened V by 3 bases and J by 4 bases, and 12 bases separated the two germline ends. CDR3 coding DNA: TGTGCCAGCAGTTTCCGGGGTATTGGCACTGAAGCTTTCTTT. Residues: CASSFRGIGTEAFF.

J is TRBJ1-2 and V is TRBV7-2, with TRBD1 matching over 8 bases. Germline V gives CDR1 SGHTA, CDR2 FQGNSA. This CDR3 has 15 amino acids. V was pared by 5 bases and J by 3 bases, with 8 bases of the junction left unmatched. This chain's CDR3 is CASSPGTGLYYGYTF. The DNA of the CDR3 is TGTGCCAGCAGCCCCGGGACAGGTCTATACTATGGCTACACCTTC.

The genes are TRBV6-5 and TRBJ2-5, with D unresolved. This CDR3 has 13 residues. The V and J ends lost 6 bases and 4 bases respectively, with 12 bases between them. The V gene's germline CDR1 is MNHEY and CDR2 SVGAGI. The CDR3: CASREIVRETQYF. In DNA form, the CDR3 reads TGTGCCAGCAGGGAGATCGTCCGAGAGACCCAGTACTTC.

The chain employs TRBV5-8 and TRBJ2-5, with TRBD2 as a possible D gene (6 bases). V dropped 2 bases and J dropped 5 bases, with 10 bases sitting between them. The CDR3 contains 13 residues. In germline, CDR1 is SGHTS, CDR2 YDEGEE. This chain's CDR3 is CASSFRGTETQYF. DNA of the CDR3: TGTGCCAGCAGCTTCCGGGGGACGGAGACCCAGTACTTC.